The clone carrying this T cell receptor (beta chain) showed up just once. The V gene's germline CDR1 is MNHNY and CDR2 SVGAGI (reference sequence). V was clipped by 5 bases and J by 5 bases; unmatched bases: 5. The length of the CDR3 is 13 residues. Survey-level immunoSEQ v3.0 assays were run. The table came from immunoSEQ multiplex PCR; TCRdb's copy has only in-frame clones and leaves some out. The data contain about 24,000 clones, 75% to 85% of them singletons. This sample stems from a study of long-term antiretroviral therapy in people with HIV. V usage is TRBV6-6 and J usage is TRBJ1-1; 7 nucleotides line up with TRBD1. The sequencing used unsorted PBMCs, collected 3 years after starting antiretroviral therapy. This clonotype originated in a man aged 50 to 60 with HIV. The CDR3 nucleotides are TGTGCCAGCAGTACAGGGGATAGGACTGAAGCTTTCTTT. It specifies CASSTGDRTEAFF.